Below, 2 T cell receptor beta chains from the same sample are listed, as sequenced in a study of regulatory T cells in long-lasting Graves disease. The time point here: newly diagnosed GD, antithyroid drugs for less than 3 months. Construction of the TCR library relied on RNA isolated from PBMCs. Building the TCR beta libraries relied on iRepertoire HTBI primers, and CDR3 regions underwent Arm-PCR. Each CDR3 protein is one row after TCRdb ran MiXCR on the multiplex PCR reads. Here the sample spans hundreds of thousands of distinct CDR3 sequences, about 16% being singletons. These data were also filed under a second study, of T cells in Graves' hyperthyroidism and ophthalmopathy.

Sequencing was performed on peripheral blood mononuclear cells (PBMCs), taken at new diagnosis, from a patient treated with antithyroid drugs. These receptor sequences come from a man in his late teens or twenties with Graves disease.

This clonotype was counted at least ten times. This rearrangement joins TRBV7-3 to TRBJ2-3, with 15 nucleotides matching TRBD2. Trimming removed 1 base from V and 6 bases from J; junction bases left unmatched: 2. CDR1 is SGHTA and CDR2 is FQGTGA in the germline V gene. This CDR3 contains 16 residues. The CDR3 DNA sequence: TGTGCCAGCAGCTTAAAAGGACTAGCGGGAGGGGATACGCAGTATTTT. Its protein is CASSLKGLAGGDTQYF.

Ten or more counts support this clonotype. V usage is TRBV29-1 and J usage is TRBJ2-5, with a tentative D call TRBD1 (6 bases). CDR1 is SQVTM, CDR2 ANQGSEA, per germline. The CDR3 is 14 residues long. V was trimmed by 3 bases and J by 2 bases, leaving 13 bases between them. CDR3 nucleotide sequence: TGCAGCGTTGATGGAGACAGGTCACAAGAGACCCAGTACTTC. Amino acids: CSVDGDRSQETQYF.